This T cell receptor (beta chain) is from a study of blood T cell repertoires in COVID-19. Whole-study context: Researchers got acute and convalescent COVID-19 samples from the United States, Italy and Spain. T cells, B-cell-depleted T cells, or PBMCs provided the cDNA or gDNA that served as material.

Germline values: CDR1 SGHRS, CDR2 YFSETQ. CDR3 length equals 14 residues. V dropped 2 bases and J dropped 4 bases, with 9 bases sitting between them. Original processing notes: Estimated nucleated cell counts came from reference gene primer amplification. Profiled with immunoSEQ multiplex PCR; TCRdb holds only in-frame clones, not every one. V, J and clone size were drawn from that table, and D and trimming were deduced from the DNA. The table shows 200,000 to 300,000 clones, with roughly 80% occurring only once. The genes are TRBV5-1 and TRBJ2-2, with D perhaps matching TRBD1 (7 bases). Sample: peripheral blood. The sequence was obtained from a woman of 80 years or more with acute or convalescent COVID-19. The CDR3 loop reads CASSFQGGTGELFF. For the CDR3, the DNA is TGCGCCAGCAGCTTCCAGGGGGGCACCGGGGAGCTGTTTTTT.